Below are 8 T cell receptor beta chains sequenced from a single sample in a study of response to subunit inactivated influenza vaccine. TCRdb re-called the RT-PCR reads through MiXCR, storing one row per CDR3 protein. The table has about 530,000 distinct CDR3 sequences, over 10% seen once; the top ten hold roughly 14%. Material: PBMCs from blood, obtained roughly 45 days after vaccination. All receptors come from a man aged 50 to 59 who received an inactivated influenza vaccine.

This clonotype turned up a few times. The rearrangement joins TRBV27 to TRBJ2-2, with D unclear. The CDR3 contains 14 residues. Germline lookup yields CDR1 MNHEY and CDR2 SMNVEV (reference sequence). Trimming removed 2 bases from V and 2 bases from J, with 6 bases in between. CDR3 region: CASSLRHNTGELFF. The DNA of the CDR3 is TGTGCCAGCAGTTTAAGACACAACACCGGGGAGCTGTTTTTT.

This clonotype has a handful of counts. V usage is TRBV6-1 and J usage is TRBJ2-1, with D unclear. Germline-derived CDR1 and CDR2 are MNHNS and SASEGT. This CDR3 contains 13 residues. Trimming took 6 bases from V and 3 from J, leaving 9 bases between them. The CDR3 DNA is TGTGCCAGCAGCTCGGCCATCTACAATGAGCAGTTCTTC. Its translation: CASSSAIYNEQFF.

In its sample, this clonotype was seen a few times. The chain uses TRBV7-9 and TRBJ2-7, with TRBD2 matching 9 bases. J gave up 0 bases and V 2 bases, and 2 bases lay outside the gene matches. CDR3 size: 15 residues. Germline values: CDR1 SEHNR, CDR2 FQNEAQ (reference sequence). The CDR3 loop reads CASSLLAGSSYEQYF. The CDR3 DNA sequence: TGTGCCAGCAGCTTACTAGCGGGAAGCTCCTACGAGCAGTACTTC.

This clonotype was observed at least ten times. The CDR3 reads CASSALAGGLGTDTQYF. DNA of the CDR3: TGTGCCAGCAGTGCTCTAGCGGGGGGGCTGGGCACAGATACGCAGTATTTT. J is TRBJ2-3 and V is TRBV6-1; 12 nucleotides agree with TRBD2. Germline CDR1 MNHNS, CDR2 SASEGT. Unmatched junction bases numbered 6, after V lost 4 bases and J lost 1 base. The CDR3 has 17 residues.

Many counts were recorded for this clonotype. The chain uses TRBV7-2 and TRBJ2-5; the match to TRBD2 covers 9 bases. V was pared by 4 bases and J by 6 bases, with 12 bases of the junction left unmatched. In germline, CDR1 is SGHTA, CDR2 FQGNSA. This CDR3 is built from 16 residues. This CDR3 reads CASSSTPGRGGQTQYF. The CDR3 region has the DNA TGTGCCAGCAGCTCCACCCCAGGGCGGGGGGGGCAGACCCAGTACTTC.

The chain employs TRBV10-3 and TRBJ1-2; no clear D gene. CDR1 ENHRY and CDR2 SYGVKD come from the germline V gene. The CDR3 is 13 amino acids. V lost 0 bases and J lost 4, with 6 bases in between. Written as DNA, the CDR3 is TGTGCCATCAGTGAGTCGATAGGCTATGGCTACACCTTC. This translates into CAISESIGYGYTF.

The chain employs TRBV2 and TRBJ2-1; D unclear. With 7 bases removed from V and 6 bases from J, the gap between germline ends came to 13 bases. The germline gives CDR1 SNHLY, CDR2 FYNNEI. The CDR3 loop spans 13 amino acids. CDR3 amino acids: CASNFQPANEQFF. The CDR3 bases are TGTGCCAGCAATTTTCAACCAGCCAATGAGCAGTTCTTC.

Comments on this clonotype: This could be a read error, since a much larger clone is one nucleotide away. The rearrangement uses TRBV7-2 and TRBJ2-7; D not certain. The CDR3 spans 14 residues. Deletions cut 1 base from V and 6 bases from J, with 13 bases between. Germline lookup yields CDR1 SGHTA and CDR2 FQGNSA. The CDR3 loop is CASSLVGDPCEQYF. The DNA of the CDR3 is TGTGCCAGCAGCTTAGTAGGCGATCCATGCGAGCAGTACTTC.